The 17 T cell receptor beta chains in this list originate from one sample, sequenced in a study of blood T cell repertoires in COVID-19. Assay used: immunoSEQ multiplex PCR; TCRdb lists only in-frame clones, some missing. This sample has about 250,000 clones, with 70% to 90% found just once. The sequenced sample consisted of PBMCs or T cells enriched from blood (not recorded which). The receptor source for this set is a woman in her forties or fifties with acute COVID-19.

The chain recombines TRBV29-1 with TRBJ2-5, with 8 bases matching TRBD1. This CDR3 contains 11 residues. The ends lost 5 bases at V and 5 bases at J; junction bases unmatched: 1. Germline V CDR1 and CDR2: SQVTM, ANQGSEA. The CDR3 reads CSVHRGETQYF. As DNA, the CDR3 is TGCAGCGTTCACAGGGGGGAGACCCAGTACTTC.

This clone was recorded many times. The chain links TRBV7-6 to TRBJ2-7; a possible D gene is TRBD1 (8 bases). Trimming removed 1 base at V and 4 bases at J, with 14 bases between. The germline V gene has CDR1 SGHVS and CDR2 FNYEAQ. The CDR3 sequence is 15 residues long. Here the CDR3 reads CASSLGSGDRYEQYF. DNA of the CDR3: TGTGCCAGCAGCTTAGGGAGCGGGGACAGGTACGAGCAGTACTTC. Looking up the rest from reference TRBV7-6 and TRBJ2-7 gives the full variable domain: GAGVSQSPRYKVTKRGQDVALRCDPISGHVSLYWYRQALGQGPEFLTYFNYEAQQDKSGLPNDRFSAERPEGSISTLTIQRTEQRDSAMYRCASSLGSGDRYEQYFGPGTRLTVT.

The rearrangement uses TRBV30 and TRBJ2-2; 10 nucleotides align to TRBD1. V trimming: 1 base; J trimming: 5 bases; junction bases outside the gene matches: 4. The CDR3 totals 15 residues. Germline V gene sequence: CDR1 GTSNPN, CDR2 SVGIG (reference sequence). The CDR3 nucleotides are TGTGCCTGGAGTGGGACAGGGGGTTGGACCGGGGAGCTGTTTTTT. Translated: CAWSGTGGWTGELFF.

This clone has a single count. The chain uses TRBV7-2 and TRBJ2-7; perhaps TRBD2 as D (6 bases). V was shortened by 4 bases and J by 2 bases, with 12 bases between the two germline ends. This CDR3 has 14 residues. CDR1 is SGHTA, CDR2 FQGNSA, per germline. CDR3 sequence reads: CASSYHGSTYEQYF. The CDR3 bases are TGTGCCAGCAGCTACCACGGGAGCACCTACGAGCAGTACTTC.

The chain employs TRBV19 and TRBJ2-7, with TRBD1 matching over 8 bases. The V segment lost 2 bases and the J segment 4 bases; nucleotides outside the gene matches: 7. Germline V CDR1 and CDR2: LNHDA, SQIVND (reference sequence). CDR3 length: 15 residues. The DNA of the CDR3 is TGTGCCAGTAGTATAAAAGGGACAGGACCTTACGAGCAGTACTTC. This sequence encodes CASSIKGTGPYEQYF.

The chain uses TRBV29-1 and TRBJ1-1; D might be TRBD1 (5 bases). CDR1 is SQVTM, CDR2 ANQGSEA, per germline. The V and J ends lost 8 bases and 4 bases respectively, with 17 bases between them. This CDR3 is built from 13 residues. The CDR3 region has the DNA TGCAGCCCACGTTTGGCAGGGCCCACTGAAGCTTTCTTT. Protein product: CSPRLAGPTEAFF.

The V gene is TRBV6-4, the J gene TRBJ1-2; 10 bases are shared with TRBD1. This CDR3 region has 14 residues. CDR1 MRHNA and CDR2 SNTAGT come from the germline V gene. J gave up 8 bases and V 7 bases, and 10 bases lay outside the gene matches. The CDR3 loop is CASTVTGQGFGYTF. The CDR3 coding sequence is TGTGCCAGCACCGTAACGGGACAGGGGTTCGGCTACACCTTC.

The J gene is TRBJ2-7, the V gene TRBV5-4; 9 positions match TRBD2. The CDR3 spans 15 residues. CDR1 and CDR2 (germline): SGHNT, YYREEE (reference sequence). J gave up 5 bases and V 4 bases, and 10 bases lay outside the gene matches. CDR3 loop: CASSGRGGYRNEQYF. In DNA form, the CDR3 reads TGTGCCAGCAGCGGGCGGGGGGGCTACAGAAACGAGCAGTACTTC.

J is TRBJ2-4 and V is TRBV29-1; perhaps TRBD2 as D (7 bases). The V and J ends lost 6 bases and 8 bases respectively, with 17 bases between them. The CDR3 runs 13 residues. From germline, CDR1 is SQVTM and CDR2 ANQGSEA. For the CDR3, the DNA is TGCAGCGTACGGGGGGCAGGGAAGGACATTCAGTACTTC. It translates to CSVRGAGKDIQYF.

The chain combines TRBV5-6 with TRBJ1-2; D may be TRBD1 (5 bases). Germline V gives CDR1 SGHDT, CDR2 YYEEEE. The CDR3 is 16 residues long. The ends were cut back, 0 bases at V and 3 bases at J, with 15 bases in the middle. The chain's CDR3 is CASSLGPGGIDYGYTF. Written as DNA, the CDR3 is TGTGCCAGCAGCTTGGGACCGGGGGGAATTGACTATGGCTACACCTTC.

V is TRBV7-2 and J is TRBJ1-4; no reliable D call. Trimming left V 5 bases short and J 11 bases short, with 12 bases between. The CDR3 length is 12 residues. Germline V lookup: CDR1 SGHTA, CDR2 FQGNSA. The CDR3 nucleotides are TGTGCCAGCAGCCCGAACGGTGAGAAACTGTTTTTT. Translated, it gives CASSPNGEKLFF. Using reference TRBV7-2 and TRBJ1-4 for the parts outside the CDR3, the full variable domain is GAGVSQSPSNKVTEKGKDVELRCDPISGHTALYWYRQSLGQGLEFLIYFQGNSAPDKSGLPSDRFSAERTGGSVSTLTIQRTQQEDSAVYLCASSPNGEKLFFGSGTQLSVL.

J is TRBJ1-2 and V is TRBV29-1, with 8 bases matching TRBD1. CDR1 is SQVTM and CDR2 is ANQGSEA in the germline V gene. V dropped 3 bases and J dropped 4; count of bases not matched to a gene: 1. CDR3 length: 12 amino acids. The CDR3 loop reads CSVDGQGYGYTF. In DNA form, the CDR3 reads TGCAGCGTTGACGGACAGGGCTATGGCTACACCTTC.

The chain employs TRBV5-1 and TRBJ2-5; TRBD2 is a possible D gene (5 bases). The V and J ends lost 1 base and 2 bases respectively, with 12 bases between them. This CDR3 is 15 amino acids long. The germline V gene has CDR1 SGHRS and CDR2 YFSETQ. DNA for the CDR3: TGCGCCAGCAGCTTGATCGGGAACGTTCAAGAGACCCAGTACTTC. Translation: CASSLIGNVQETQYF.

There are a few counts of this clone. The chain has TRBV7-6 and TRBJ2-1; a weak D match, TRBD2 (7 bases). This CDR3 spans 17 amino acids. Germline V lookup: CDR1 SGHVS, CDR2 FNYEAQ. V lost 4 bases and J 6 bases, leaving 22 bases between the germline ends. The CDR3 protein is CASSSLAGGRGPNEQFF. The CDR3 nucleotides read TGTGCCAGCAGCTCGTTGGCCGGGGGGCGGGGCCCCAATGAGCAGTTCTTC.

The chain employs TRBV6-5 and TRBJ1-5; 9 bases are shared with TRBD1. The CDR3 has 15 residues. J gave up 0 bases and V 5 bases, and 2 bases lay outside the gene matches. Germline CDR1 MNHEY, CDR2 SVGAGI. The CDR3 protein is CASSKGQGSNQPQHF. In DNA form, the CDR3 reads TGTGCCAGCAGTAAGGGACAGGGTAGCAATCAGCCCCAGCATTTT.

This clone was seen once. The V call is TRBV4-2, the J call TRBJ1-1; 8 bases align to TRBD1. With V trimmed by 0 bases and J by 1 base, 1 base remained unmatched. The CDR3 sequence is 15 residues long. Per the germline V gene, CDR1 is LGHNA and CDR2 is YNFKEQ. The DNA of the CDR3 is TGTGCCAGCAGCCAAGATGGGACAGGGAACACTGAAGCTTTCTTT. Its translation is CASSQDGTGNTEAFF.

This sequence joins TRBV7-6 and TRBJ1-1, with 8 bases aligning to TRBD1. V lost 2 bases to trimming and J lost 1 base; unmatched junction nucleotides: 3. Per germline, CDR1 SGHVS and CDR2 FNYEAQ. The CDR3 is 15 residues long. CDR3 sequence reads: CASSLLGTGNTEAFF. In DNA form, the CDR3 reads TGTGCCAGCAGCTTATTGGGGACAGGGAACACTGAAGCTTTCTTT.